This T cell receptor beta chain was identified during a study of CD8+ T cells in alopecia areata. Overall study context: Treated patients received oral tofacitinib, 5 to 10 mg twice daily.

The sequencing template was cDNA reverse transcribed from extracted RNA. Measured with immunoSEQ multiplex PCR; TCRdb has only the in-frame clones, and not every one. The sample yields 140,000 to 150,000 clones, around 47% seen once. The TCR sequence derives from a human donor with alopecia areata. Source material: CD4+ T cells sorted from blood.

This CDR3 is CASSIPVVGGKLFF. DNA of the CDR3: TGTGCCAGTAGTATTCCGGTCGTAGGTGGAAAACTGTTTTTT. The V call is TRBV19, the J call TRBJ1-4; D not resolved. The CDR3 runs 14 residues. Per the germline V gene, CDR1 is LNHDA and CDR2 is SQIVND (reference sequence). The germline V and J ends were trimmed by 3 bases and 10 bases, with 15 bases remaining between them.